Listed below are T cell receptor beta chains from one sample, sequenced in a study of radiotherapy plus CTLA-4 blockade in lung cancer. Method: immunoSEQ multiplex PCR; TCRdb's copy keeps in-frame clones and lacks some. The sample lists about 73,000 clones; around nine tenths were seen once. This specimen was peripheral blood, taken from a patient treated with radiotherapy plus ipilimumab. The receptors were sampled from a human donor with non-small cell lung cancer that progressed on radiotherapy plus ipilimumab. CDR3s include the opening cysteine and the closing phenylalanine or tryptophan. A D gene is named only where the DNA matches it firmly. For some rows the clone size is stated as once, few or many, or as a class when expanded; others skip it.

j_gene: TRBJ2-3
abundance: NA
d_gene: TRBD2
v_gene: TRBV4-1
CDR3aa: CASSQAAPTSGRVTDTQYF
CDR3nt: TGCGCCAGCAGCCAAGCCGCCCCGACTAGCGGGAGGGTCACAGATACGCAGTATTTT

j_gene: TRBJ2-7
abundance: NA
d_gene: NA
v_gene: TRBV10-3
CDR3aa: CAIRGRTVSSYEQYF
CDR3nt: TGTGCCATCAGGGGGAGGACGGTGAGCTCCTACGAGCAGTACTTC

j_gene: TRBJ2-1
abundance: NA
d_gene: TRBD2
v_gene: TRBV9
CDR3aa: CASSVALWASGRNEQFF
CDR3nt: TGTGCCAGCAGCGTAGCCCTTTGGGCTAGCGGGAGAAATGAGCAGTTCTTC

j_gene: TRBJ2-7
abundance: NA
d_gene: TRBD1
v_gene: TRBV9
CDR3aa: CASSVGTGATYEQYF
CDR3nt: TGTGCCAGCAGCGTAGGGACAGGGGCTACCTACGAGCAGTACTTC

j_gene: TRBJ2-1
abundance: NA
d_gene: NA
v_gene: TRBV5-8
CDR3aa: CASSLSGGYSYNEQFF
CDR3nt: TGTGCCAGCAGCTTGAGTGGCGGTTACTCCTACAATGAGCAGTTCTTC

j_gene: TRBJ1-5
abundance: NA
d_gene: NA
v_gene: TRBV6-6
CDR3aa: CASSSGQPRNQPQHF
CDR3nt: TGTGCCAGCAGTTCTGGTCAACCCAGAAATCAGCCCCAGCATTTT

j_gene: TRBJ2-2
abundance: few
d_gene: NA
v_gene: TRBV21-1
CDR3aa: CASSRTNTGELFF
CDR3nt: TGTGCCAGCAGCAGGACGAACACCGGGGAGCTGTTTTTT

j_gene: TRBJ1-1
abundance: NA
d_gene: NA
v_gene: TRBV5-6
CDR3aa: CASSPDRYTEAFF
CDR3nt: TGTGCCAGCAGCCCTGACCGGTACACTGAAGCTTTCTTT

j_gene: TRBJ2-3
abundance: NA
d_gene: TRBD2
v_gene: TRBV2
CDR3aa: CASSGTSRGDTQYF
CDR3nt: TGTGCCAGCAGCGGGACTAGCCGTGGAGATACGCAGTATTTT

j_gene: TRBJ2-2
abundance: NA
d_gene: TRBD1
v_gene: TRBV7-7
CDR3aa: CASSQDAQGAGELFF
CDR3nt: TGTGCTAGCAGCCAGGACGCACAGGGGGCCGGGGAGCTGTTTTTT

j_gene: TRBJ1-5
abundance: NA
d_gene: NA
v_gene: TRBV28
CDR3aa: CASSFSGGGSNQPQHF
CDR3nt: TGTGCCAGCAGTTTTTCCGGGGGAGGTAGCAATCAGCCCCAGCATTTT

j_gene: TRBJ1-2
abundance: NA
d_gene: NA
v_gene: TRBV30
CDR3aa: CAWIGARGYTF
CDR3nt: TGTGCCTGGATAGGGGCGCGGGGCTACACCTTC

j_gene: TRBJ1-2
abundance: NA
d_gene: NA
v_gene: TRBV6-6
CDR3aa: CASSYSTRGDGYTF
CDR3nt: TGTGCCAGCAGTTACTCGACCAGGGGAGATGGCTACACCTTC

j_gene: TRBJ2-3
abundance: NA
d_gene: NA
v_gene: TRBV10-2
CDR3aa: CASARAVVENTQYF
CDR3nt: TGCGCCTCCGCGAGGGCGGTAGTTGAGAATACGCAGTATTTT

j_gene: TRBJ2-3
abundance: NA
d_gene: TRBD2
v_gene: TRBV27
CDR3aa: CASSLIAGGPVDTQYF
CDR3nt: TGTGCCAGCAGTTTAATCGCGGGAGGGCCGGTAGATACGCAGTATTTT

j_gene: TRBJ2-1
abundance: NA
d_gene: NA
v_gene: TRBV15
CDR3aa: CATSIVGYNEQFF
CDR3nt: TGTGCCACCAGCATAGTGGGATACAATGAGCAGTTCTTC

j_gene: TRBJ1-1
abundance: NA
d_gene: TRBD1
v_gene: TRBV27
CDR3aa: CASRDRNTEAFF
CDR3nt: TGTGCCAGCCGGGACAGGAACACTGAAGCTTTCTTT

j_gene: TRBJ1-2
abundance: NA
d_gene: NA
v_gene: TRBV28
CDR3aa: CASRAWDNYGYTF
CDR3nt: TGTGCCAGCAGGGCGTGGGATAACTATGGCTACACCTTC

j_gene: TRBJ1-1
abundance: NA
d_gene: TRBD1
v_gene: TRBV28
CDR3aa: CASSPDRGWNTEAFF
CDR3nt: TGTGCCAGCAGCCCCGACAGGGGTTGGAACACTGAAGCTTTCTTT

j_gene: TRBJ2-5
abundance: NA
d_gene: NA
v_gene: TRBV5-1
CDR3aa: CASSLAGADQETQYF
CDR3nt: TGCGCCAGCAGCTTGGCCGGCGCAGACCAAGAGACCCAGTACTTC

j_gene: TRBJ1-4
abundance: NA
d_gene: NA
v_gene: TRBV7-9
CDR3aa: CASSARDSKLFF
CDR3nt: TGTGCCAGCAGCGCCCGGGACTCTAAACTGTTTTTT

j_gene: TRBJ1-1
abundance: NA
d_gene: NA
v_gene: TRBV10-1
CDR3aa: CASSDPSTEAFF
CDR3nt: TGCGCCAGCAGTGACCCTTCCACTGAAGCTTTCTTT

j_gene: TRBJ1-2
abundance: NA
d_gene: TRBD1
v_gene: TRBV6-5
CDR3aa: CASSEGGTGGGYTF
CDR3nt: TGTGCCAGCAGTGAAGGGGGGACAGGGGGCGGCTACACCTTC

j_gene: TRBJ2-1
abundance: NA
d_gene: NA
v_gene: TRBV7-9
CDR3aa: CASRDTRQNSYNEQFF
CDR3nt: TGTGCCAGCAGAGACACCCGACAGAACTCCTACAATGAGCAGTTCTTC

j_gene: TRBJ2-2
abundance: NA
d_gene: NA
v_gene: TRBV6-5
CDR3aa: CASSYSLSQHTGELFF
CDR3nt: TGTGCCAGCAGTTACTCGCTCAGCCAACACACCGGGGAGCTGTTTTTT

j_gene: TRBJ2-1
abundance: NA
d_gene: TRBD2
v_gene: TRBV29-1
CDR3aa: CSATSGSLSSYNEQFF
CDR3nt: TGCAGCGCCACAAGCGGGAGCTTGAGCTCCTACAATGAGCAGTTCTTC

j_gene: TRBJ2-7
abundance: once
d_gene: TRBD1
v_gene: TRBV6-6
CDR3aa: CASGAPGQGLHEQYF
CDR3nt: TGTGCCAGCGGCGCACCGGGACAGGGATTACACGAGCAGTACTTC

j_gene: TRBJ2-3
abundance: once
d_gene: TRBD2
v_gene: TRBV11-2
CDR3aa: CASSLDRVAGGFTDTQYF
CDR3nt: TGTGCCAGCAGCTTAGATCGAGTAGCGGGAGGGTTCACAGATACGCAGTATTTT

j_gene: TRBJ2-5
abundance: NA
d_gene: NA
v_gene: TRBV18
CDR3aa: CASSPQETQYF
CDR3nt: TGTGCCAGCTCACCCCAAGAGACCCAGTACTTC

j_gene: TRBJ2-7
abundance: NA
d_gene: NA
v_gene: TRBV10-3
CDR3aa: CAISESGTMGYEQYF
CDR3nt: TGTGCCATCAGTGAGTCAGGCACGATGGGCTACGAGCAGTACTTC

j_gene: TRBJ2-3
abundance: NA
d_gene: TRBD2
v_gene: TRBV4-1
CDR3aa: CASSQVAGAGGGTQYF
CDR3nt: TGCGCCAGCAGCCAAGTTGCTGGAGCGGGAGGCGGTACGCAGTATTTT

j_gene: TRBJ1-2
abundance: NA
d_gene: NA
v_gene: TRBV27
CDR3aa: CASSFKTDPNYGYTF
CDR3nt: TGTGCCAGCAGTTTTAAGACAGACCCTAACTATGGCTACACCTTC

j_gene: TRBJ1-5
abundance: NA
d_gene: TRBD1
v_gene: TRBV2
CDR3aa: CASSGTRDRVDQPQHF
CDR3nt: TGTGCCAGCAGTGGAACCCGGGACAGGGTGGATCAGCCCCAGCATTTT

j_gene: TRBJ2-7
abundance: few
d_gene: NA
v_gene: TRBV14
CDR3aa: CASSQDGSGSREQYF
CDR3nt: TGTGCCAGCAGCCAAGATGGTTCCGGGAGTCGCGAGCAGTACTTC

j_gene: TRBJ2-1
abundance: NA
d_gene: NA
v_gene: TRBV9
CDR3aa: CASSVGNSGNEQFF
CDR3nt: TGTGCCAGCAGCGTGGGGAATAGCGGAAATGAGCAGTTCTTC

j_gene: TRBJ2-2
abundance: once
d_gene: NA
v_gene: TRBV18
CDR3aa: CASSPNRETGELFF
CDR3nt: TGTGCCAGCTCACCTAACAGGGAAACCGGGGAGCTGTTTTTT

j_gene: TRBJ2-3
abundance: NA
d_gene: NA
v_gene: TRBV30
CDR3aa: CAWAPVGDTQYF
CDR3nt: TGTGCCTGGGCACCCGTGGGCGATACGCAGTATTTT

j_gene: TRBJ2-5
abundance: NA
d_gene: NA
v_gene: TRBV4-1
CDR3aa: CASSLPGSGQETQYF
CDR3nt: TGCGCCAGCAGCCTACCCGGCAGCGGCCAAGAGACCCAGTACTTC

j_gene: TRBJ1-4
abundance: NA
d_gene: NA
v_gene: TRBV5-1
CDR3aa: CASSLVGGNEKLFF
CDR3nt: TGCGCCAGCAGCTTGGTTGGTGGGAATGAAAAACTGTTTTTT

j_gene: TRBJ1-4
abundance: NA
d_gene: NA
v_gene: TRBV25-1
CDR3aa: CASSEGHRTNEKLFF
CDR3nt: TGTGCCAGCAGTGAAGGTCACCGAACTAATGAAAAACTGTTTTTT

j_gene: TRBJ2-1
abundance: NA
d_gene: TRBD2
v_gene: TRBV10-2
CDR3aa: CASSESGLAARVREQFF
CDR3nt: TGCGCCAGCAGTGAGTCAGGACTAGCGGCAAGGGTGAGGGAGCAGTTCTTC

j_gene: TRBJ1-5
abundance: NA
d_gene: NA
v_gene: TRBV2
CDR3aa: CASSERGTLATQPQHF
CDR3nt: TGTGCCAGCAGTGAAAGGGGGACGTTAGCAACTCAGCCCCAGCATTTT

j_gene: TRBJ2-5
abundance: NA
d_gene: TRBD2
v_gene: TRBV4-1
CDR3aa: CASSHLAGLETQYF
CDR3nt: TGCGCCAGCAGCCATCTAGCGGGATTGGAGACCCAGTACTTC

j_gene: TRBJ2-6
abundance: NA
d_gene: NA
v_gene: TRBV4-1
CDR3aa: CASGTLSGAGANVLTF
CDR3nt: TGCGCCAGCGGAACATTATCGGGAGCAGGGGCCAACGTCCTGACTTTC

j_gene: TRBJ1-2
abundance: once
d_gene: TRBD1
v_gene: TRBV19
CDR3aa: CASRLGTGYGYTF
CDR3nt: TGTGCCAGTAGACTCGGGACAGGCTATGGCTACACCTTC